This TCR beta chain was sequenced for a study of T cell changes during pregnancy in multiple sclerosis. Here immunoSEQ multiplex PCR was the method, and the copy in TCRdb shows in-frame clones only, minus some. The sample contains some 120,000 clones, approximately 93% of which appear only once. Germline CDR1 reads MNHEY; CDR2 reads SMNVEV (reference sequence). V was pared by 2 bases and J by 6 bases, with 5 bases of the junction left unmatched. The CDR3 is made up of 15 amino acids. This specimen was peripheral blood, taken before pregnancy. The clonotype was recovered from a female donor with multiple sclerosis, enrolled in a pregnancy study. This rearrangement joins TRBV27 to TRBJ2-1; 9 bases agree with TRBD2. CDR3 coding DNA: TGTGCCAGCAGTTTAGCGGGGGGGCCGGTCAATGAGCAGTTCTTC. Its protein is CASSLAGGPVNEQFF.